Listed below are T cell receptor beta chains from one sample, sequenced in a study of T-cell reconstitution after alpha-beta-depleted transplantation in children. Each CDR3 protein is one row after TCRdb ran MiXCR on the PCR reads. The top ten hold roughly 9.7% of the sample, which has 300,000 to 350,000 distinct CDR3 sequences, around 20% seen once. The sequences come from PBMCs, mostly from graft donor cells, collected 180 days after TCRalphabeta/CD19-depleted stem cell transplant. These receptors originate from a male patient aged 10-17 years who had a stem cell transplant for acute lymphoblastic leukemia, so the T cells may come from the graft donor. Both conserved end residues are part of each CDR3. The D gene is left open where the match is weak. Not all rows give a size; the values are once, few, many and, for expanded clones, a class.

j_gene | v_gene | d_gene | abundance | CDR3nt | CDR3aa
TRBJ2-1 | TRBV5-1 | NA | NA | TGCGCCAGCAGCTTGGAGTGGGTTTGGTCCTACAATGAGCAGTTCTTC | CASSLEWVWSYNEQFF
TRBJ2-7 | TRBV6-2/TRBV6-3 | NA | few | TGTGCCAGCAGTTATCCCCACGAGCAGTACTTC | CASSYPHEQYF
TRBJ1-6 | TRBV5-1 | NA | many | TGCGCCAGAGGGACGGGAAATTCACCCCTCCACTTT | CARGTGNSPLHF
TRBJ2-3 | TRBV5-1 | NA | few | TGCGCCAGCAGCTTGACAGGAGTCCCCTCAGATACGCAGTATTTT | CASSLTGVPSDTQYF
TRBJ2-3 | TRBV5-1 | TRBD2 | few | TGCGCCAGCAGCTCCCTTCGAGCGGGAGGAACAGATACGCAGTATTTT | CASSSLRAGGTDTQYF
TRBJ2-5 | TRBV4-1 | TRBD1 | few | TGCGCCAGCAGCCTTAGCAGGGGGCGCGGGGAGACCCAGTACTTC | CASSLSRGRGETQYF
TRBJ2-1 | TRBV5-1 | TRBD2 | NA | TGCGCCAGCAGCTTGGCCCCCAGCGGGAATTACAATGAGCAGTTCTTC | CASSLAPSGNYNEQFF
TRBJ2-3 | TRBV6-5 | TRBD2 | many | TGTGCCAGCAGTTCGGGGGGGACAGATACGCAGTATTTT | CASSSGGTDTQYF
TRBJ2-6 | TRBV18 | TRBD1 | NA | TGTGCCAGCTCACGGTCAGGACAGGCGGGCTTCGGGGCCAACGTCCTGACTTTC | CASSRSGQAGFGANVLTF
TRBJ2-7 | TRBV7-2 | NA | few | TGTGCCAGCAGCTTAGCGGGTCCTTACCGGGTACACGAGCAGTACTTC | CASSLAGPYRVHEQYF
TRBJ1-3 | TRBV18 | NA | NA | TGTGCCAGCTCACCACGACAGTCCCAAGGGGGGAACACCATATATTTT | CASSPRQSQGGNTIYF
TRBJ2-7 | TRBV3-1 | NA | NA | TGTGCCACCAGCCAAGGGCATAGCGCCTCTTACGAGCAGTACTTC | CATSQGHSASYEQYF
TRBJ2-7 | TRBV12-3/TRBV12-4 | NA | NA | TGTGCCAGCAGTTTGTCCAGGGCCCGCTCCTACGAGCAGTACTTC | CASSLSRARSYEQYF
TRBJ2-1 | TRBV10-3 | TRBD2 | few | TGTGCCATCAGTGACAGCGGGAGCAATGAGCAGTTCTTC | CAISDSGSNEQFF
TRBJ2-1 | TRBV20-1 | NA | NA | TGCAGGGCTCCTGACCGAAACGCCCGACGGCGGACGCACCGAAATGAGCAGTTCTTC | CRAPDRNARRRTHRNEQFF
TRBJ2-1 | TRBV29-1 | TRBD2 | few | TGCAGCGTTGAGCAGACTAGCGGCTGGTACAATGAGCAGTTCTTC | CSVEQTSGWYNEQFF
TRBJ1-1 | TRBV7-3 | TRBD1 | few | TGTGCCAGCAGCTTATACCAGGGGGCCACTGAAGCTTTCTTT | CASSLYQGATEAFF
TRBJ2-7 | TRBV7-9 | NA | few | TGTGCCAGCAGCTTATTCCACGAGCAGTACTTC | CASSLFHEQYF
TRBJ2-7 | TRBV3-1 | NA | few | TGTGCCAGCAGCCTGACATTCGGCTCCTACGAGCAGTACTTC | CASSLTFGSYEQYF
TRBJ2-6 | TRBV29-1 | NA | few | TGCAGCGTCGCCGGGCCCTCTGGGGCCAACGTCCTGACTTTC | CSVAGPSGANVLTF